A selection of T cell receptor beta chains follows, all from one sample in a study of shared clonotypes between healthy human individuals. The assay was immunoSEQ multiplex PCR, and TCRdb's table has in-frame clones only and misses some. The table records a few million clones, roughly 93% of them present only once. Source material: naive CD4+ T cells from PBMCs. The origin of the receptors is a young man in good health. Some clones in this sample may be carry-over from other donors' samples. Both conserved end residues are part of each CDR3. The order of the fields is CDR3 protein, CDR3 DNA, J gene, V gene, clone size, D gene. D genes are given only for firm matches. Size is stated for part of the rows, as once, few or many counts, or as a class when the clone is expanded.

CDR3aa: CASSLRLAGENEQFF
CDR3nt: TGTGCCAGCAGCTTACGGCTAGCGGGAGAGAATGAGCAGTTCTTC
j_gene: TRBJ2-1
v_gene: TRBV7-9
abundance: NA
d_gene: TRBD2

CDR3aa: CASRTGEGSTDTQYF
CDR3nt: TGTGCCAGCAGAACGGGAGAGGGGAGCACAGATACGCAGTATTTT
j_gene: TRBJ2-3
v_gene: TRBV28
abundance: once
d_gene: NA

CDR3aa: CASSQGQGVGATEAFF
CDR3nt: TGCGCCAGCAGCCAGGGACAGGGGGTCGGGGCCACTGAAGCTTTCTTT
j_gene: TRBJ1-1
v_gene: TRBV5-1
abundance: NA
d_gene: TRBD1

CDR3aa: CASSSGTPTADTQYF
CDR3nt: TGTGCCAGCAGCTCCGGGACCCCGACGGCAGATACGCAGTATTTT
j_gene: TRBJ2-3
v_gene: TRBV7-9
abundance: NA
d_gene: NA

CDR3aa: CAWRSLANTGELFF
CDR3nt: TGTGCCTGGAGGTCTCTAGCGAACACCGGGGAGCTGTTTTTT
j_gene: TRBJ2-2
v_gene: TRBV30
abundance: NA
d_gene: NA

CDR3aa: CASRLQGEKLFF
CDR3nt: TGCGCCAGCAGACTCCAGGGGGAAAAACTGTTTTTT
j_gene: TRBJ1-4
v_gene: TRBV5-1
abundance: few
d_gene: NA

CDR3aa: CASRRDTSYEQYF
CDR3nt: TGTGCCAGCAGGAGGGACACCTCCTACGAGCAGTACTTC
j_gene: TRBJ2-7
v_gene: TRBV6-1
abundance: NA
d_gene: NA

CDR3aa: CASSFFSVVGGELFF
CDR3nt: TGTGCCAGCAGTTTTTTCAGCGTGGTCGGAGGGGAGCTGTTTTTT
j_gene: TRBJ2-2
v_gene: TRBV28
abundance: NA
d_gene: NA

CDR3aa: CASSLVSTAEKLFF
CDR3nt: TGTGCCAGCAGCTTAGTAAGCACAGCTGAAAAACTGTTTTTT
j_gene: TRBJ1-4
v_gene: TRBV7-9
abundance: NA
d_gene: NA

CDR3aa: CASSDGREGDVNTEAFF
CDR3nt: TGTGCCAGCAGTGATGGGAGAGAGGGGGATGTGAACACTGAAGCTTTCTTT
j_gene: TRBJ1-1
v_gene: TRBV6-4
abundance: NA
d_gene: NA

CDR3aa: CSVMRAIGELFF
CDR3nt: TGCAGCGTGATGAGGGCAATCGGGGAGCTGTTTTTT
j_gene: TRBJ2-2
v_gene: TRBV29-1
abundance: NA
d_gene: NA

CDR3aa: CASSPQGVHEQYF
CDR3nt: TGTGCCAGCAGCCCCCAGGGGGTGCACGAGCAGTACTTC
j_gene: TRBJ2-7
v_gene: TRBV7-3
abundance: NA
d_gene: TRBD1

CDR3aa: CASSTTRNADTQYF
CDR3nt: TGTGCCAGCTCAACTACTAGGAACGCAGATACGCAGTATTTT
j_gene: TRBJ2-3
v_gene: TRBV18
abundance: NA
d_gene: NA

CDR3aa: CASSPGRTPYGYTF
CDR3nt: TGTGCCAGCTCACCCGGACGGACTCCCTATGGCTACACCTTC
j_gene: TRBJ1-2
v_gene: TRBV18
abundance: NA
d_gene: NA

CDR3aa: CASSLDWQSAFF
CDR3nt: TGTGCCAGCAGCTTAGATTGGCAGTCGGCTTTCTTT
j_gene: TRBJ1-1
v_gene: TRBV7-9
abundance: NA
d_gene: NA

CDR3aa: CASSLSQGQGVNEQYF
CDR3nt: TGCGCCAGCAGCCTCTCCCAAGGTCAGGGTGTGAACGAGCAGTACTTC
j_gene: TRBJ2-7
v_gene: TRBV4-3
abundance: NA
d_gene: NA

CDR3aa: CASSLGADTNEKLFF
CDR3nt: TGCGCCAGCAGCTTGGGTGCCGATACCAATGAAAAACTGTTTTTT
j_gene: TRBJ1-4
v_gene: TRBV5-1
abundance: NA
d_gene: NA

CDR3aa: CASSSSPRDPGGAFF
CDR3nt: TGTGCCAGCAGCTCAAGCCCTCGGGACCCGGGTGGGGCTTTCTTT
j_gene: TRBJ1-1
v_gene: TRBV5-6
abundance: once
d_gene: NA

CDR3aa: CASSPLAGSNQPQHF
CDR3nt: TGTGCCAGCTCACCACTGGCTGGTAGCAATCAGCCCCAGCATTTT
j_gene: TRBJ1-5
v_gene: TRBV18
abundance: NA
d_gene: NA

CDR3aa: CASSATGTGNTIYF
CDR3nt: TGCGCCAGCAGCGCGACAGGGACTGGAAACACCATATATTTT
j_gene: TRBJ1-3
v_gene: TRBV5-1
abundance: once
d_gene: TRBD1

CDR3aa: CASSDPGQRTGELFF
CDR3nt: TGTGCCAGCAGTGACCCGGGACAGAGGACCGGGGAGCTGTTTTTT
j_gene: TRBJ2-2
v_gene: TRBV6-1
abundance: NA
d_gene: TRBD1

CDR3aa: CASSLASLNQPQHF
CDR3nt: TGTGCCAGCAGCTTGGCCTCACTCAATCAGCCCCAGCATTTT
j_gene: TRBJ1-5
v_gene: TRBV5-6
abundance: once
d_gene: NA

CDR3aa: CAISEGTPPNYGYTF
CDR3nt: TGTGCCATCAGTGAGGGGACACCCCCTAACTATGGCTACACCTTC
j_gene: TRBJ1-2
v_gene: TRBV10-3
abundance: NA
d_gene: NA

CDR3aa: CSVVQEGVYNYGYTF
CDR3nt: TGCAGCGTTGTACAGGAGGGGGTTTATAACTATGGCTACACCTTC
j_gene: TRBJ1-2
v_gene: TRBV29-1
abundance: NA
d_gene: NA

CDR3aa: CASSLKYEQYF
CDR3nt: TGTGCCAGCAGTTTAAAGTACGAGCAGTACTTC
j_gene: TRBJ2-7
v_gene: TRBV28
abundance: few
d_gene: NA

CDR3aa: CASTSGSSGANVLTF
CDR3nt: TGTGCCAGCACCTCTGGGAGCTCTGGGGCCAACGTCCTGACTTTC
j_gene: TRBJ2-6
v_gene: TRBV28
abundance: NA
d_gene: NA

CDR3aa: CASSQEVFKGGEQFF
CDR3nt: TGTGCCAGCAGCCAAGAGGTGTTTAAAGGGGGAGAGCAGTTCTTC
j_gene: TRBJ2-1
v_gene: TRBV4-2
abundance: NA
d_gene: NA

CDR3aa: CASSSPARGYNQPQHF
CDR3nt: TGTGCCAGCAGTTCTCCCGCGAGAGGGTACAATCAGCCCCAGCATTTT
j_gene: TRBJ1-5
v_gene: TRBV28
abundance: NA
d_gene: NA

CDR3aa: CASSGHSNQPQHF
CDR3nt: TGTGCCAGCAGTGGACACAGCAATCAGCCCCAGCATTTT
j_gene: TRBJ1-5
v_gene: TRBV28
abundance: NA
d_gene: NA

CDR3aa: CASSTPTRGYNEQFF
CDR3nt: TGTGCCAGCAGTACCCCGACTAGGGGGTACAATGAGCAGTTCTTC
j_gene: TRBJ2-1
v_gene: TRBV27
abundance: NA
d_gene: NA

CDR3aa: CASSLVESKNIQYF
CDR3nt: TGTGCCAGCAGCTTAGTGGAATCCAAAAACATTCAGTACTTC
j_gene: TRBJ2-4
v_gene: TRBV7-9
abundance: NA
d_gene: NA

CDR3aa: CAWIVENQETQYF
CDR3nt: TGTGCCTGGATAGTGGAGAACCAAGAGACCCAGTACTTC
j_gene: TRBJ2-5
v_gene: TRBV30
abundance: NA
d_gene: NA

CDR3aa: CASSLTRAASYNEQFF
CDR3nt: TGTGCCAGCAGCTTAACCAGGGCCGCGTCCTACAATGAGCAGTTCTTC
j_gene: TRBJ2-1
v_gene: TRBV11-3
abundance: NA
d_gene: NA

CDR3aa: CASSNGQGADTQYF
CDR3nt: TGTGCCAGCAGCAACGGACAGGGGGCAGATACGCAGTATTTT
j_gene: TRBJ2-3
v_gene: TRBV5-6
abundance: NA
d_gene: TRBD1

CDR3aa: CASIPGVGVYEQYF
CDR3nt: TGCGCCAGCATCCCGGGAGTGGGAGTCTACGAGCAGTACTTC
j_gene: TRBJ2-7
v_gene: TRBV5-1
abundance: NA
d_gene: NA

CDR3aa: CAISELGQKASGSIQYF
CDR3nt: TGTGCCATCAGTGAGCTGGGACAAAAGGCGTCTGGTAGCATTCAGTACTTC
j_gene: TRBJ2-4
v_gene: TRBV10-3
abundance: NA
d_gene: NA

CDR3aa: CSVLTSGSQNKQFF
CDR3nt: TGCAGCGTTTTGACTAGCGGGAGCCAAAACAAGCAGTTCTTC
j_gene: TRBJ2-1
v_gene: TRBV29-1
abundance: NA
d_gene: TRBD2

CDR3aa: CASSLVLGPTNYGYTF
CDR3nt: TGCGCCAGCAGCTTGGTACTGGGACCTACTAACTATGGCTACACCTTC
j_gene: TRBJ1-2
v_gene: TRBV5-1
abundance: NA
d_gene: NA

CDR3aa: CASSLGQGDTIYF
CDR3nt: TGTGCCAGCAGCTTGGGTCAGGGGGACACCATATATTTT
j_gene: TRBJ1-3
v_gene: TRBV7-3
abundance: NA
d_gene: TRBD1

CDR3aa: CASSLDSGGRQPQHF
CDR3nt: TGTGCCAGCAGTTTGGACTCAGGGGGTCGCCAGCCCCAGCATTTT
j_gene: TRBJ1-5
v_gene: TRBV28
abundance: NA
d_gene: TRBD1

CDR3aa: CATSIGQRYYEQYF
CDR3nt: TGTGCCACCAGCATCGGGCAGCGGTACTACGAGCAGTACTTC
j_gene: TRBJ2-7
v_gene: TRBV15
abundance: NA
d_gene: NA

CDR3aa: CASTRQGTRYGYTF
CDR3nt: TGTGCCAGCACCCGACAGGGAACGCGCTATGGCTACACCTTC
j_gene: TRBJ1-2
v_gene: TRBV28
abundance: NA
d_gene: TRBD1

CDR3aa: CASSLRQGGFWETQYF
CDR3nt: TGTGCCAGCAGTTTAAGACAGGGGGGTTTTTGGGAGACCCAGTACTTC
j_gene: TRBJ2-5
v_gene: TRBV6-5
abundance: NA
d_gene: TRBD1

CDR3aa: CASSSQPALDEQFF
CDR3nt: TGTGCCAGCAGCTCCCAGCCAGCGTTAGATGAGCAGTTCTTC
j_gene: TRBJ2-1
v_gene: TRBV7-2
abundance: NA
d_gene: NA

CDR3aa: CASTPRQGNYGYTF
CDR3nt: TGTGCCAGCACCCCCCGGCAGGGGAACTATGGCTACACCTTC
j_gene: TRBJ1-2
v_gene: TRBV6-1
abundance: NA
d_gene: NA

CDR3aa: CASRRDSLDNSPLHF
CDR3nt: TGTGCCAGCAGGAGGGACAGCTTGGATAATTCACCCCTCCACTTT
j_gene: TRBJ1-6
v_gene: TRBV28
abundance: NA
d_gene: TRBD1

CDR3aa: CASSLGPLQPQHF
CDR3nt: TGCGCCAGCAGCTTGGGACCCTTGCAGCCCCAGCATTTT
j_gene: TRBJ1-5
v_gene: TRBV5-1
abundance: NA
d_gene: NA

CDR3aa: CASSVTGDPRYQETQYF
CDR3nt: TGTGCCAGCAGCGTGACAGGGGATCCTCGTTACCAAGAGACCCAGTACTTC
j_gene: TRBJ2-5
v_gene: TRBV9
abundance: NA
d_gene: TRBD1

CDR3aa: CASSLRQFDYEQYF
CDR3nt: TGTGCCAGCAGTTTAAGGCAGTTTGACTACGAGCAGTACTTC
j_gene: TRBJ2-7
v_gene: TRBV27
abundance: NA
d_gene: NA

CDR3aa: CASSSPSSGTEAFF
CDR3nt: TGTGCCAGCAGCTCCCCATCGTCGGGCACTGAAGCTTTCTTT
j_gene: TRBJ1-1
v_gene: TRBV5-4
abundance: NA
d_gene: NA

CDR3aa: CASSPGQGPEKETQYF
CDR3nt: TGCGCCAGCAGCCCGGGACAGGGGCCTGAGAAAGAGACCCAGTACTTC
j_gene: TRBJ2-5
v_gene: TRBV5-1
abundance: NA
d_gene: TRBD1

CDR3aa: CASSPQLPPGELFF
CDR3nt: TGTGCCAGCAGCCCACAGTTACCCCCCGGGGAGCTGTTTTTT
j_gene: TRBJ2-2
v_gene: TRBV14
abundance: NA
d_gene: NA

CDR3aa: CASSRQGAYNEQFF
CDR3nt: TGTGCCAGCTCACGTCAAGGTGCCTACAATGAGCAGTTCTTC
j_gene: TRBJ2-1
v_gene: TRBV18
abundance: once
d_gene: NA

CDR3aa: CASSSIRDRVTEAFF
CDR3nt: TGTGCCAGCAGCTCGATCCGGGACAGGGTTACTGAAGCTTTCTTT
j_gene: TRBJ1-1
v_gene: TRBV11-1
abundance: once
d_gene: TRBD1

CDR3aa: CASSPEIVSYEQYF
CDR3nt: TGTGCCAGCTCACCAGAAATAGTCTCCTACGAGCAGTACTTC
j_gene: TRBJ2-7
v_gene: TRBV18
abundance: NA
d_gene: NA

CDR3aa: CASSSTGTQQFF
CDR3nt: TGTGCCAGCAGCTCCACCGGGACGCAGCAGTTCTTC
j_gene: TRBJ2-1
v_gene: TRBV11-3
abundance: NA
d_gene: NA

CDR3aa: CASTGPGNTIYF
CDR3nt: TGCGCCAGCACGGGCCCTGGAAACACCATATATTTT
j_gene: TRBJ1-3
v_gene: TRBV5-1
abundance: NA
d_gene: NA

CDR3aa: CASSLQGTGELFF
CDR3nt: TGTGCCAGCAGCTTACAGGGAACCGGGGAGCTGTTTTTT
j_gene: TRBJ2-2
v_gene: TRBV5-4
abundance: NA
d_gene: NA